This is a list of T cell receptor beta chains from one sample in a study of blood T cell repertoires in COVID-19. Only in-frame clones appear in the TCRdb table, and some are missing; sequencing was by immunoSEQ multiplex PCR. The data hold some 150,000 clones, with about 89% observed a single time. The sample was peripheral blood. The receptors here all came from a man aged 55 to 70 with acute or convalescent COVID-19. CDR3s include the opening cysteine and the closing phenylalanine or tryptophan. A D gene is named only where the DNA matches it firmly. Size is stated for part of the rows, as once, few or many counts, or as a class when the clone is expanded.

TRBD1	TRBJ2-6	TRBV27	-	CASSSRQGARSGANVLTF	TGTGCCAGCAGTTCGAGACAGGGGGCGAGGAGTGGGGCCAACGTCCTGACTTTC
TRBD1	TRBJ1-3	TRBV7-2	once	CASSSRRQGSSGNTIYF	TGTGCCAGCAGCTCGAGACGACAGGGATCCTCTGGAAACACCATATATTTT
TRBD1	TRBJ1-2	TRBV30	-	CAWSLRQGAYGYTF	TGTGCCTGGAGTCTACGGCAGGGGGCCTATGGCTACACCTTC
-	TRBJ1-4	TRBV3-1/TRBV3-2	-	CASSQAVLGRATNEKLFF	TGTGCCAGCAGCCAAGCCGTACTAGGGCGTGCAACTAATGAAAAACTGTTTTTT
TRBD1	TRBJ1-2	TRBV19	-	CASTPRTGGIYGYTF	TGTGCCAGTACCCCTCGGACAGGGGGTATTTATGGCTACACCTTC
TRBD1	TRBJ1-1	TRBV10-1	-	CASSEARGGGVGTEAFF	TGCGCCAGCAGCGAAGCCCGTGGAGGGGGCGTTGGAACTGAAGCTTTCTTT
-	TRBJ1-1	TRBV4-3	-	CASSQEKAKNTEAFF	TGCGCCAGCAGCCAAGAGAAAGCTAAGAACACTGAAGCTTTCTTT
TRBD1	TRBJ1-5	TRBV10-1	-	CASSELRQGGNQPQHF	TGCGCCAGCAGTGAGCTCCGACAGGGGGGCAATCAGCCCCAGCATTTT
-	TRBJ1-1	TRBV6-5	-	CASSSYDRDTEAFF	TGTGCCAGCAGTTCCTATGACAGAGACACTGAAGCTTTCTTT
TRBD1	TRBJ1-5	TRBV7-2	-	CASSSLRGQGSNQPQHF	TGTGCCAGCAGCTCTCTGAGGGGACAGGGGAGCAATCAGCCCCAGCATTTT
-	TRBJ1-3	TRBV2	-	CASSRQRPGNTIYF	TGTGCCAGCAGTAGACAGAGACCAGGAAACACCATATATTTT
-	TRBJ2-1	TRBV12-2	-	CASRLGFTYNEQFF	TGTGCAAGTCGCTTAGGATTCACTTACAATGAGCAGTTCTTC
TRBD2	TRBJ2-7	TRBV3-1/TRBV3-2	-	CASSQLLGTSGFSYEQYF	TGTGCCAGCAGCCAACTACTGGGGACTAGCGGGTTCTCCTACGAGCAGTACTTC
TRBD1	TRBJ1-6	TRBV27	-	CASRPGDRDNSPLHF	TGTGCCAGCAGACCTGGGGACAGAGATAATTCACCCCTCCACTTT
-	TRBJ1-5	TRBV19	-	CASSIQAGNYQPQHF	TGTGCCAGTAGTATTCAAGCAGGGAACTATCAGCCCCAGCATTTT
TRBD1	TRBJ2-7	TRBV24-1	-	CAIGQDYEQYF	TGTGCCATCGGACAGGACTACGAGCAGTACTTC
-	TRBJ2-7	TRBV9	once	CASSVGGRSSYEQYF	TGTGCCAGCAGCGTAGGGGGCCGGAGCTCCTACGAGCAGTACTTC
TRBD2	TRBJ2-7	TRBV27	-	CASSLAGFYEQYF	TGTGCCAGCAGCTTAGCGGGTTTCTACGAGCAGTACTTC
TRBD1	TRBJ1-4	TRBV4-2	-	CASSQEGDRGLTNEKLFF	TGTGCCAGCAGCCAAGAAGGGGACAGGGGGCTAACTAATGAAAAACTGTTTTTT
-	TRBJ1-2	TRBV7-2	-	CASSLVKAASYTF	TGTGCCAGCAGCTTAGTGAAGGCGGCAAGCTACACCTTC
-	TRBJ1-4	TRBV5-4	-	CASSGGGTNEKLFF	TGTGCCAGCAGCGGCGGGGGGACTAATGAAAAACTGTTTTTT
-	TRBJ2-3	TRBV5-1	-	CASSTSGDTQYF	TGCGCCAGCAGCACCTCAGGGGATACGCAGTATTTT
TRBD1	TRBJ2-5	TRBV6-5	-	CASSYLGQPQETQYF	TGTGCCAGCAGTTACCTGGGACAGCCCCAAGAGACCCAGTACTTC
-	TRBJ2-3	TRBV2	-	CASRSQGLITDTQYF	TGTGCCAGCAGATCCCAGGGACTGATCACAGATACGCAGTATTTT
-	TRBJ2-3	TRBV7-9	once	CASSEGGTGPWYF	TGTGCCAGCAGCGAGGGGGGGACGGGACCGTGGTATTTT
-	TRBJ2-2	TRBV3-1/TRBV3-2	-	CASTRTGELFF	TGTGCCAGCACCAGAACCGGGGAGCTGTTTTTT
-	TRBJ2-1	TRBV6-1	-	CASSEAFEAVAGEQFF	TGTGCCAGCAGTGAGGCGTTTGAGGCGGTCGCGGGTGAGCAGTTCTTC
-	TRBJ2-1	TRBV25-1	-	CASSTTRRDYNEQFF	TGTGCCAGCAGTACCACACGCAGGGACTACAATGAGCAGTTCTTC
-	TRBJ1-6	TRBV7-8	-	CASSSWGRSYNSPLHF	TGTGCCAGCAGCTCGTGGGGGCGCTCCTATAATTCACCCCTCCACTTT
TRBD1	TRBJ1-3	TRBV9	-	CASSVADRVWGNTIYF	TGTGCCAGCAGCGTAGCCGACAGGGTGTGGGGAAACACCATATATTTT
-	TRBJ1-1	TRBV6-5	-	CASRADTLNTEAFF	TGTGCCAGCAGAGCCGACACCCTGAACACTGAAGCTTTCTTT
-	TRBJ1-5	TRBV2	once	CASSERGLQPQHF	TGTGCCAGCAGTGAAAGAGGGTTACAGCCCCAGCATTTT
-	TRBJ1-3	TRBV9	-	CASSVAHYSGNTIYF	TGTGCCAGCAGCGTAGCCCACTACTCTGGAAACACCATATATTTT
-	TRBJ1-4	TRBV5-1	-	CASSLAGGRGKKLFF	TGCGCCAGCAGCTTGGCCGGAGGCAGGGGAAAAAAACTGTTTTTT
-	TRBJ1-2	TRBV19	-	CASRLREDYGYTF	TGTGCCAGCCGTCTTAGGGAGGACTATGGCTACACCTTC
TRBD1	TRBJ1-1	TRBV2	once	CASSGQALAEAFF	TGTGCCAGCAGCGGACAGGCCCTCGCTGAAGCTTTCTTT
TRBD1	TRBJ1-4	TRBV18	-	CASSSTRGLGEKLFF	TGTGCCAGCTCCTCGACCAGGGGGCTTGGTGAAAAACTGTTTTTT
TRBD1	TRBJ2-2	TRBV5-8	once	CASSPGTGATGELFF	TGTGCCAGCAGCCCCGGGACAGGGGCCACCGGGGAGCTGTTTTTT
-	TRBJ1-2	TRBV4-2	-	CASSQDQQGGNGYTF	TGTGCCAGCAGCCAAGATCAACAGGGTGGTAATGGCTACACCTTC
-	TRBJ2-7	TRBV30	-	CACKQPISYEQYF	TGTGCCTGCAAACAGCCAATCTCCTACGAGCAGTACTTC
TRBD1	TRBJ1-5	TRBV7-9	-	CASSPTGNTNQPQHF	TGTGCCAGCAGCCCGACAGGGAATACCAATCAGCCCCAGCATTTT
TRBD2	TRBJ2-1	TRBV4-1	-	CASSQGPLAGGYNEQFF	TGCGCCAGCAGCCAAGGACCCCTAGCGGGGGGGTACAATGAGCAGTTCTTC
-	TRBJ2-7	TRBV18	few	CASSRNRDVEQYF	TGTGCCAGCTCACGGAACAGGGACGTCGAGCAGTACTTC
TRBD1	TRBJ2-5	TRBV15	-	CATSRDRGQETQYF	TGTGCCACCAGCAGGGACAGGGGCCAAGAGACCCAGTACTTC
TRBD1	TRBJ1-2	TRBV19	-	CASSSGQGFYGYTF	TGTGCCAGTAGTTCTGGACAGGGCTTCTATGGCTACACCTTC
TRBD1	TRBJ2-2	TRBV7-2	-	CASSSGTGGVAGELFF	TGTGCCAGCAGCTCAGGGACAGGTGGCGTTGCCGGGGAGCTGTTTTTT
-	TRBJ1-1	TRBV6-5	-	CASRKVAATEAFF	TGTGCCAGCAGAAAAGTGGCAGCGACTGAAGCTTTCTTT
TRBD1	TRBJ1-5	TRBV10-3	-	CAISSTGDQPQHF	TGTGCCATCAGTTCGACAGGGGATCAGCCCCAGCATTTT
-	TRBJ1-6	TRBV6-1	-	CASSEAPGNSYNSPLHF	TGTGCCAGCAGTGAAGCGCCAGGGAACTCCTATAATTCACCCCTCCACTTT
TRBD1	TRBJ1-1	TRBV14	-	CASSQGQGIAEAFF	TGTGCCAGCAGTCAGGGACAGGGAATCGCTGAAGCTTTCTTT
TRBD1	TRBJ1-1	TRBV3-1/TRBV3-2	-	CASSLPGQGALNTEAFF	TGTGCCAGCAGCCTACCAGGACAGGGGGCGTTGAACACTGAAGCTTTCTTT
-	TRBJ2-1	TRBV4-1	-	CASSQVSDEQFF	TGCGCCAGCAGCCAAGTTTCGGATGAGCAGTTCTTC
TRBD1	TRBJ1-4	TRBV5-4	-	CASSFSGGGDEKLFF	TGTGCCAGCAGCTTTTCAGGAGGGGGCGATGAAAAACTGTTTTTT
-	TRBJ1-3	TRBV19	-	CASSSLRVVGNTIYF	TGTGCCAGTAGTTCCCTCAGGGTCGTCGGAAACACCATATATTTT
TRBD2	TRBJ2-2	TRBV5-4	-	CASSQRLTSGGAAAGELFF	TGTGCCAGCAGCCAACGATTAACTAGCGGGGGGGCAGCGGCCGGGGAGCTGTTTTTT